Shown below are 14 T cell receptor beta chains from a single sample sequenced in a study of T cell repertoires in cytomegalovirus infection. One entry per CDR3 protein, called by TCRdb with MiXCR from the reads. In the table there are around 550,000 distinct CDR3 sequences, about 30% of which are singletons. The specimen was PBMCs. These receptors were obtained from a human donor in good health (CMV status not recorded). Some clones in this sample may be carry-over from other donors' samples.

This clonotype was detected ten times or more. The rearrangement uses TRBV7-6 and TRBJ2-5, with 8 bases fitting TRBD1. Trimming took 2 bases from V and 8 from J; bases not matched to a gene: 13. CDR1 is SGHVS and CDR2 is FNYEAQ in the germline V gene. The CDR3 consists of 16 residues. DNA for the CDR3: TGTGCCAGCAGCTTACCGGCGGTCCAGGGGGCTCGTACCCAGTACTTC. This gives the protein CASSLPAVQGARTQYF.

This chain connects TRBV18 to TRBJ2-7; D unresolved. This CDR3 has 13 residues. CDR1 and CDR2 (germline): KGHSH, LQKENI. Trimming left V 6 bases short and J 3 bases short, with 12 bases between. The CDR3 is CASSADGYYEQYF. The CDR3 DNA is TGTGCCAGCTCCGCGGACGGCTACTACGAGCAGTACTTC.

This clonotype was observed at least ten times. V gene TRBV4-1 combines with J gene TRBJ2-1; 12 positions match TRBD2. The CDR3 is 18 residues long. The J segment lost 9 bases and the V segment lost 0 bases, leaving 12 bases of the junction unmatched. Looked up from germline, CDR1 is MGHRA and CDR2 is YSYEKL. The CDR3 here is CASSQDRLAGGPIGEQFF. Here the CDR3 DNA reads TGCGCCAGCAGCCAAGATCGGCTAGCGGGAGGGCCGATCGGTGAGCAGTTCTTC.

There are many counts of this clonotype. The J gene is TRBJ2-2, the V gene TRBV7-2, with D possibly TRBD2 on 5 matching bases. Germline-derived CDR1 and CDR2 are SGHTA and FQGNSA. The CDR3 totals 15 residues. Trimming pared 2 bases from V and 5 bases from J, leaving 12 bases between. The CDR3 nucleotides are TGTGCCAGCAGCTTATACACCAGCGGTACCGGGGAGCTGTTTTTT. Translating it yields CASSLYTSGTGELFF. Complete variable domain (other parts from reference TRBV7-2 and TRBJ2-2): GAGVSQSPSNKVTEKGKDVELRCDPISGHTALYWYRQSLGQGLEFLIYFQGNSAPDKSGLPSDRFSAERTGGSVSTLTIQRTQQEDSAVYLCASSLYTSGTGELFFGEGSRLTVL.

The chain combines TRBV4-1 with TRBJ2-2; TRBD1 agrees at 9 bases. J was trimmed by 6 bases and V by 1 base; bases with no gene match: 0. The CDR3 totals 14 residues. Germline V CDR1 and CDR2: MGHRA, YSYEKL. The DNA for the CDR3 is TGCGCCAGCAGCCAAGGACAGGGGGCCGGGGAGCTGTTTTTT. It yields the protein CASSQGQGAGELFF.

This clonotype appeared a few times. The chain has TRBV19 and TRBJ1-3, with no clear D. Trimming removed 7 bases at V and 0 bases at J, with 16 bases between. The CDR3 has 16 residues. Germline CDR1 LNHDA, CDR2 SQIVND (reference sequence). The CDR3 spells CASTSWGGLSGNTIYF. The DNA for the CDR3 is TGTGCCAGTACCTCCTGGGGAGGTCTCTCTGGAAACACCATATATTTT.

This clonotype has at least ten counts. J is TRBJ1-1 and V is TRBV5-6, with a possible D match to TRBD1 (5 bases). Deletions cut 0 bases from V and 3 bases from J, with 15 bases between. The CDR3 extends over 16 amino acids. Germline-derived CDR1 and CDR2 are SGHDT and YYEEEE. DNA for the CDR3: TGTGCCAGCAGCTTGGTCTGGTTAGGGGAAGACACTGAAGCTTTCTTT. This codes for CASSLVWLGEDTEAFF.

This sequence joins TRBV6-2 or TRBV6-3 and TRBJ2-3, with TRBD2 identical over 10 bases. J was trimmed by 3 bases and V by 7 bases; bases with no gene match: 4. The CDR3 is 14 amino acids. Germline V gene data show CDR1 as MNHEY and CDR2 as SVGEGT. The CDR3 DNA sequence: TGTGCCAGCATTCAAGCGGGAGGGACAGATACGCAGTATTTT. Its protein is CASIQAGGTDTQYF.

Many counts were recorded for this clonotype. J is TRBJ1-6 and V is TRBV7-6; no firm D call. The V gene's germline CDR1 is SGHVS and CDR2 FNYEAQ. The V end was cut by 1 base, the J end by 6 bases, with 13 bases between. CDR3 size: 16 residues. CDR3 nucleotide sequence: TGTGCCAGCAGCTTAGACGTTAATTTGGGTAATTCACCCCTCCACTTT. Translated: CASSLDVNLGNSPLHF.

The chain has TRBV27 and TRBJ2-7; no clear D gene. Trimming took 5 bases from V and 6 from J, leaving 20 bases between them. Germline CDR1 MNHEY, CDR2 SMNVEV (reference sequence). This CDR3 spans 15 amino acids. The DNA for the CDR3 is TGTGCCAGCAGTCCCACCTTGGAGCGTCGCTTCGAGCAGTACGTC. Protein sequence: CASSPTLERRFEQYV.

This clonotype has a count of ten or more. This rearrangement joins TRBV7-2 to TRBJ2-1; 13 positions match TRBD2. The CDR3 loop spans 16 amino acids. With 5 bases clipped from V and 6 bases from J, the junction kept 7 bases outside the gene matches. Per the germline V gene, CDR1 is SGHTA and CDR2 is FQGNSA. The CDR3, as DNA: TGTGCCAGCAGCCCACTAGCGGGAGGGCCGGGCAATGAGCAGTTCTTC. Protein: CASSPLAGGPGNEQFF.

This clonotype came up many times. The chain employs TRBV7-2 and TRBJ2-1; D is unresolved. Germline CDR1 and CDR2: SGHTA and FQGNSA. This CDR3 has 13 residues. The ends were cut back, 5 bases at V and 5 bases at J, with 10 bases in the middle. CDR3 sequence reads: CASSQINDNEQFF. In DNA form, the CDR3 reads TGTGCCAGCAGCCAGATCAACGACAATGAGCAGTTCTTC.

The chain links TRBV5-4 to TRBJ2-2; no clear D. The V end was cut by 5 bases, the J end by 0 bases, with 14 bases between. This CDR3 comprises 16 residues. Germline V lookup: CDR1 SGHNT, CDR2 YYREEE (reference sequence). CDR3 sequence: CASSYGPNTNTGELFF. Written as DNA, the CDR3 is TGTGCCAGCAGTTACGGACCAAATACGAACACCGGGGAGCTGTTTTTT.

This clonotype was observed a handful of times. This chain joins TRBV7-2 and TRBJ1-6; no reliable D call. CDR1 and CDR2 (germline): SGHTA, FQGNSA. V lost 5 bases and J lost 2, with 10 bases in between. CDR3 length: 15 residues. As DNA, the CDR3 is TGTGCCAGCAGCACTAGCCTCCCCTATAATTCACCCCTCCACTTT. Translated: CASSTSLPYNSPLHF. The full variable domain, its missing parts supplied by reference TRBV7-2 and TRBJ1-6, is GAGVSQSPSNKVTEKGKDVELRCDPISGHTALYWYRQSLGQGLEFLIYFQGNSAPDKSGLPSDRFSAERTGGSVSTLTIQRTQQEDSAVYLCASSTSLPYNSPLHFGNGTRLTVT.